One and the same sample provided the 19 T cell receptor beta chains below, sequenced in a study of chemoradiotherapy in HPV16-positive cancers. Sequencing used immunoSEQ multiplex PCR; TCRdb keeps in-frame clones, though not all of them. This sample yields 4,500 or so clones, of which 86% are seen a single time; about 4.5% belongs to the top ten. The material sequenced was tumor tissue, taken from a patient who underwent chemoradiotherapy. The receptors were gathered from a human donor with HPV-associated anogenital cancer.

The V and J genes are TRBV28 and TRBJ2-7; D might be TRBD2 (6 bases). The CDR3 extends over 14 amino acids. The V gene's germline CDR1 is MDHEN and CDR2 SYDVKM. V gave up 3 bases and J gave up 3 bases, with 12 bases separating them. The CDR3 loop is CASSFAGLDYEQYF. The DNA of the CDR3 is TGTGCCAGCAGTTTTGCGGGACTTGACTACGAGCAGTACTTC.

The chain recombines TRBV5-6 with TRBJ2-1; D ambiguous. This CDR3 has 12 amino acids. The V gene's germline CDR1 is SGHDT and CDR2 YYEEEE. V dropped 2 bases and J dropped 7 bases, with 7 bases sitting between them. Here the CDR3 DNA reads TGTGCCAGCAGCTTTATCCAAAATGAGCAGTTCTTC. Translation: CASSFIQNEQFF.

This chain uses TRBV6-1 with TRBJ2-5, with D possibly called TRBD1 or TRBD2 (5 bases each). V was pared by 1 base and J by 6 bases, with 6 bases between. This CDR3 contains 12 residues. Germline V lookup: CDR1 MNHNS, CDR2 SASEGT. The CDR3 protein is CASSEGGKTQYF. The CDR3 DNA reads TGTGCCAGCAGTGAAGGGGGGAAGACCCAGTACTTC.

This clone showed up just a few times. The chain carries TRBV28 and TRBJ1-1; no firm D call. Trimming removed 2 bases at V and 2 bases at J, with 18 bases between. Germline CDR1 MDHEN, CDR2 SYDVKM. The CDR3 spans 17 residues. The CDR3 region has the DNA TGTGCCAGCAGTTTAGAATTTTTAGGCAGGATAAACACTGAAGCTTTCTTT. As protein: CASSLEFLGRINTEAFF.

The rearrangement links TRBV13 to TRBJ2-3, with unresolved D. CDR1 and CDR2 (germline): PRHDT, FYEKMQ (reference sequence). The CDR3 covers 12 residues. The germline V and J ends were trimmed by 0 bases and 4 bases, with 2 bases remaining between them. DNA for the CDR3: TGTGCCAGCAGCTTAGGAGCAGATACGCAGTATTTT. Translating gives CASSLGADTQYF.

This sequence joins TRBV9 and TRBJ1-1; the D gene is possibly TRBD1 (5 bases). The CDR3 is made up of 15 amino acids. V lost 3 bases and J 6 bases, leaving 18 bases between the germline ends. Germline V gene sequence: CDR1 SGDLS, CDR2 YYNGEE. CDR3 sequence: CASSEGWGREAEAFF. In nucleotides, the CDR3 is TGTGCCAGCAGCGAGGGGTGGGGCAGGGAGGCTGAAGCTTTCTTT.

This chain joins TRBV5-5 and TRBJ1-2; perhaps TRBD1 as D (5 bases). The CDR3 loop spans 14 amino acids. In germline, CDR1 is SGHKS, CDR2 YYEKEE (reference sequence). Deletions cut 4 bases from V and 2 bases from J, with 12 bases between. CDR3 amino acids: CASSLGTANYGYTF. The CDR3, as DNA: TGTGCCAGCAGCCTCGGGACCGCGAACTATGGCTACACCTTC. The full variable domain, rest sourced from reference TRBV5-5 and TRBJ1-2, is DAGVTQSPTHLIKTRGQQVTLRCSPISGHKSVSWYQQVLGQGPQFIFQYYEKEERGRGNFPDRFSARQFPNYSSELNVNALLLGDSALYLCASSLGTANYGYTFGSGTRLTVV.

In this sample, this clone turned up once. DNA of the CDR3: TGTGCCATCCCCGGGACAGGGGACCGCGGCTACACCTTC. Amino acid sequence: CAIPGTGDRGYTF. V gene TRBV10-3 combines with J gene TRBJ1-2, with TRBD1 matching 10 bases. This CDR3 is built from 13 residues. Germline values: CDR1 ENHRY, CDR2 SYGVKD. With 8 bases clipped from V and 8 bases from J, the junction kept 8 bases outside the gene matches.

In this sample, this clone turned up once. This chain uses TRBV28 with TRBJ2-7, with D possibly being TRBD1 or TRBD2 (5 bases each). The CDR3 is 17 residues long. The germline gives CDR1 MDHEN, CDR2 SYDVKM. V dropped 10 bases and J dropped 0 bases, with 25 bases sitting between them. The CDR3 here is CAIKSPSGTGASYEQYF. The CDR3, as DNA: TGTGCCATCAAAAGCCCGAGTGGGACCGGCGCCTCCTACGAGCAGTACTTC. The entire variable domain, with the rest obtained from reference TRBV28 and TRBJ2-7, is as follows: DVKVTQSSRYLVKRTGEKVFLECVQDMDHENMFWYRQDPGLGLRLIYFSYDVKMKEKGDIPEGYSVSREKKERFSLILESASTNQTSMYLCAIKSPSGTGASYEQYFGPGTRLTVT.

The rearrangement joins TRBV7-9 to TRBJ1-1; D is perhaps TRBD1 (6 bases). V gave up 0 bases and J gave up 1 base, with 15 bases separating them. CDR1 is SEHNR, CDR2 FQNEAQ, per germline (reference sequence). There are 17 residues in the CDR3. The CDR3, as DNA: TGTGCCAGCAGCTTAGCGTGGGGGGCCTCGGCGAACACTGAAGCTTTCTTT. Translating gives CASSLAWGASANTEAFF. Together with reference TRBV7-9 and TRBJ1-1, the CDR3 gives the full variable domain: DTGVSQNPRHKITKRGQNVTFRCDPISEHNRLYWYRQTLGQGPEFLTYFQNEAQLEKSRLLSDRFSAERPKGSFSTLEIQRTEQGDSAMYLCASSLAWGASANTEAFFGQGTRLTVV.

V gene TRBV2 combines with J gene TRBJ2-7; TRBD1 is a possible D gene (5 bases). The germline CDR1 and CDR2 sequences are SNHLY and FYNNEI. The CDR3 covers 14 residues. V lost 2 bases, J lost 2 bases, and 10 bases lay in between. CDR3 in DNA: TGTGCCAGCAGTGAACTACAGGACCCCTACGAGCAGTACTTC. Translated, it gives CASSELQDPYEQYF.

This clone was seen a single time. The CDR3 DNA reads as TGTGCCAGCAGTTACCTTTCACAGGGTTCCGGCTATGGCTACACCTTC. This codes for CASSYLSQGSGYGYTF. The genes are TRBV6-5 and TRBJ1-2; a possible D gene is TRBD1 (6 bases). CDR1 MNHEY and CDR2 SVGAGI come from the germline V gene. V was clipped by 2 bases and J by 4 bases, with 17 bases between them. CDR3 length: 16 residues.

The rearrangement joins TRBV7-6 to TRBJ2-5, with 11 bases matching TRBD1. The length of the CDR3 is 17 residues. The trim removed 0 bases at V and 5 bases at J, leaving 8 bases unmatched. The germline V gene encodes CDR1 SGHVS and CDR2 FNYEAQ. The CDR3 DNA follows: TGTGCCAGCAGCTTAGCCTGGGGGACAGGGGGGGTCGAGACCCAGTACTTC. It is translated as CASSLAWGTGGVETQYF.

The V and J genes are TRBV7-9 and TRBJ1-2; no definite D call. Germline V gene data show CDR1 as SEHNR and CDR2 as FQNEAQ (reference sequence). The V gene lost 0 bases and the J gene lost 5 bases, with 10 bases spanning the gap. The CDR3 has 14 residues. The chain's CDR3 is CASSLAGVEYGYTF. The CDR3 DNA reads as TGTGCCAGCAGCTTAGCAGGAGTTGAGTATGGCTACACCTTC.

This chain joins TRBV7-9 and TRBJ2-1; 9 bases are a match to TRBD2. CDR3 length: 17 residues. With V trimmed by 2 bases and J by 9 bases, 14 bases remained unmatched. Germline loops: CDR1 SEHNR, CDR2 FQNEAQ (reference sequence). CDR3 DNA sequence: TGTGCCAGCAGCTTACACGAGAGCGGGGGGATTAGAAGTGAGCAGTTCTTC. Its protein product is CASSLHESGGIRSEQFF. Supplemented by reference TRBV7-9 and TRBJ2-1, the full variable domain reads DTGVSQNPRHKITKRGQNVTFRCDPISEHNRLYWYRQTLGQGPEFLTYFQNEAQLEKSRLLSDRFSAERPKGSFSTLEIQRTEQGDSAMYLCASSLHESGGIRSEQFFGPGTRLTVL.

V and J are TRBV30 and TRBJ2-3; TRBD2 is a possible D gene (7 bases). Trimming stripped 0 bases from V and 5 bases from J, with 15 bases between. The CDR3 covers 15 residues. Germline-derived CDR1 and CDR2 are GTSNPN and SVGIG (reference sequence). The CDR3 region is CAWSVVGGDIDTQYF. DNA for the CDR3: TGTGCCTGGAGTGTAGTGGGAGGGGACATAGATACGCAGTATTTT.

This clone turned up a few times. The genes are TRBV30 and TRBJ1-1; tentatively, D is TRBD1 (5 bases). The CDR3 spans 13 residues. V was shortened by 5 bases and J by 7 bases, with 17 bases between the two germline ends. CDR1 GTSNPN and CDR2 SVGIG come from the germline V gene (reference sequence). The CDR3 region has the DNA TGTGCCTGGGCCTCCGGGGCCGGGGGTGAAGCTTTCTTT. This codes for CAWASGAGGEAFF.

This chain uses TRBV13 with TRBJ2-7, with 7 bases that match TRBD2. The CDR3 sequence is 15 residues long. The junction had 8 bases not matched to a gene; V was cut back by 2 bases and J by 4 bases. Germline V gene lookup returns CDR1 PRHDT and CDR2 FYEKMQ (reference sequence). Here the CDR3 reads CASSLRAGVGYEQYF. The CDR3 DNA sequence: TGTGCCAGCAGCTTACGGGCGGGAGTAGGTTACGAGCAGTACTTC.

CDR3 region: CASSPGTPYEQYF. CDR3 bases: TGTGCCAGCAGCCCCGGGACACCTTACGAGCAGTACTTC. The chain joins TRBV5-4 to TRBJ2-7; maybe TRBD1 (6 bases). Between the trimmed V and J ends, which lost 4 bases and 4 bases, there was a span of 12 bases. This CDR3 contains 13 residues. Germline CDR1 and CDR2: SGHNT and YYREEE (reference sequence).